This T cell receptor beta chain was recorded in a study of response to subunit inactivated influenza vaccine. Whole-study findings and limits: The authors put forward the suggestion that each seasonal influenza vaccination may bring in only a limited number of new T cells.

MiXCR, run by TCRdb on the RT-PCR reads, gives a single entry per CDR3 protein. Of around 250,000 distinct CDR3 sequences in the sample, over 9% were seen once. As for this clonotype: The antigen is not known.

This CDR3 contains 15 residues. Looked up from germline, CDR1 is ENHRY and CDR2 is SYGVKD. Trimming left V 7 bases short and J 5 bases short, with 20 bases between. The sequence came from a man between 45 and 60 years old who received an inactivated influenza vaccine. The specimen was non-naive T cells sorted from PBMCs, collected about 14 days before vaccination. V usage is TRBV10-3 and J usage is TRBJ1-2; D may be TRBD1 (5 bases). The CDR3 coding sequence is TGTGCCATCACTCGCGGGACGATTGCGGGGTATGGCTACACCTTC. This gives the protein CAITRGTIAGYGYTF.